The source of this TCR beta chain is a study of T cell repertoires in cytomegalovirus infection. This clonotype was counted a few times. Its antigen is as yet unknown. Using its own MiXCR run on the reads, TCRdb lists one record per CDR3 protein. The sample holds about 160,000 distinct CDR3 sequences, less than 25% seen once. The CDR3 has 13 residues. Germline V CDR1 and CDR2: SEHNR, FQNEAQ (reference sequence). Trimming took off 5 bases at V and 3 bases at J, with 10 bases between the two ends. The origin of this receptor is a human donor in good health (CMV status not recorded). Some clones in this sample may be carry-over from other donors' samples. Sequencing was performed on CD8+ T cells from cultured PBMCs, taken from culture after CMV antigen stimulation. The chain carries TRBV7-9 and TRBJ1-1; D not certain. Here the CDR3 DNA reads TGTGCCAGCAGCACCCGGAGGGACACTGAAGCTTTCTTT. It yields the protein CASSTRRDTEAFF.